The 24 T cell receptor beta chains listed next were all sequenced from one sample in a study of blood T cell repertoires in COVID-19. TCRdb's table, derived via immunoSEQ multiplex PCR, lists solely in-frame clones and lacks some. The data hold 80,000 to 100,000 clones, with 82% observed a single time. Sequencing input: peripheral blood. The receptors here all came from a man aged 70 or older with active or convalescent COVID-19.

This chain connects TRBV19 to TRBJ1-4, with 9 positions matching TRBD1. This CDR3 spans 14 amino acids. From germline, CDR1 is LNHDA and CDR2 SQIVND (reference sequence). Unmatched junction bases numbered 6, after V lost 6 bases and J lost 7 bases. CDR3 protein: CASSPGTGSEKLFF. For the CDR3, the DNA is TGTGCCAGTAGCCCCGGGACAGGGTCTGAAAAACTGTTTTTT.

The gene calls are TRBV5-4 and TRBJ2-3; D gene uncertain. The germline V gene has CDR1 SGHNT and CDR2 YYREEE (reference sequence). The CDR3 has 14 residues. Trimming took 0 bases from V and 0 from J, leaving 5 bases between them. The CDR3 DNA is TGTGCCAGCAGCTTGGGACTTAGCACAGATACGCAGTATTTT. It yields the protein CASSLGLSTDTQYF.

The rearrangement uses TRBV7-9 and TRBJ2-7; 8 bases fit TRBD1. Unmatched junction bases numbered 9, after V lost 5 bases and J lost 6 bases. This CDR3 is built from 14 residues. Germline V gene lookup returns CDR1 SEHNR and CDR2 FQNEAQ (reference sequence). The CDR3 nucleotides are TGTGCCAGCAGCCGTACAGGGGGTATCGCCGAGCAGTACTTC. Translating it yields CASSRTGGIAEQYF.

The chain carries TRBV11-2 and TRBJ1-3; possibly TRBD1 for D (5 bases). The germline V and J ends were trimmed by 5 bases and 5 bases, with 10 bases remaining between them. The CDR3 spans 13 residues. Germline V gene lookup returns CDR1 SGHAT and CDR2 FQNNGV. The CDR3 DNA sequence: TGTGCCAGCAGCCTGGACACAAGAAACACCATATATTTT. This codes for CASSLDTRNTIYF.

The chain employs TRBV5-5 and TRBJ2-3, with 13 bases lining up with TRBD2. The CDR3 loop spans 17 amino acids. The junction had 1 base not matched to a gene; V was cut back by 0 bases and J by 0 bases. Germline loops: CDR1 SGHKS, CDR2 YYEKEE (reference sequence). The CDR3 nucleotides are TGTGCCAGCAGCTTGGGACTAGCGGGGGGAAGCACAGATACGCAGTATTTT. Translating it yields CASSLGLAGGSTDTQYF.

This clone came up once. The chain couples TRBV18 to TRBJ2-5; D gene uncertain. The CDR3 covers 14 residues. CDR1 KGHSH and CDR2 LQKENI come from the germline V gene. Trimming removed 1 base at V and 1 base at J, with 7 bases between. The CDR3 DNA is TGTGCCAGCTCACCACTAACATCCCAAGAGACCCAGTACTTC. It specifies CASSPLTSQETQYF.

This clone has more than one count but fewer than ten. The rearrangement joins TRBV19 to TRBJ2-2, with 8 bases identical to TRBD2. Per germline, CDR1 LNHDA and CDR2 SQIVND (reference sequence). This CDR3 has 16 amino acids. The trim removed 1 base at V and 1 base at J, leaving 2 bases unmatched. CDR3 in DNA: TGTGCCAGTAGTATAGCAGGGACTAGGAACACCGGGGAGCTGTTTTTT. It yields the protein CASSIAGTRNTGELFF.

The chain links TRBV7-6 to TRBJ1-6, with TRBD1 as a possible D gene (6 bases). The CDR3 extends over 15 amino acids. Germline V gene lookup returns CDR1 SGHVS and CDR2 FNYEAQ. V was clipped by 5 bases and J by 5 bases, with 13 bases between them. CDR3 DNA sequence: TGTGCCAGCAGCCCCGGGACAAACAATAATTCACCCCTCCACTTT. It codes for CASSPGTNNNSPLHF.

This clone was detected only a few times. The chain links TRBV6-6 to TRBJ2-5; 10 bases match TRBD2. Trimming took 5 bases from V and 1 from J; bases not matched to a gene: 7. CDR1 is MNHNY, CDR2 SVGAGI, per germline (reference sequence). The CDR3 totals 16 residues. The CDR3 spells CASSPRASGGQETQYF. The CDR3 DNA sequence: TGTGCCAGCAGTCCCCGGGCTAGCGGGGGCCAAGAGACCCAGTACTTC.

The gene calls are TRBV3-1 (or the pseudogene TRBV3-2) and TRBJ1-6, with D possibly matching TRBD1 (5 bases). The germline gives CDR1 LGHDT, CDR2 YNNKEL (reference sequence). The CDR3 length is 15 residues. V was trimmed by 3 bases and J by 7 bases, leaving 13 bases between them. For the CDR3, the DNA is TGTGCCAGCAGCCATGGGGGGGTGGCCAATTCACCCCTCCACTTT. It yields the protein CASSHGGVANSPLHF.

The CDR3 here is CASSLSKETQYF. CDR3 nucleotides: TGCGCCAGCAGCTTGAGCAAAGAGACCCAGTACTTC. This chain links TRBV5-1 with TRBJ2-5; D not certain. The CDR3 covers 12 residues. Per the germline V gene, CDR1 is SGHRS and CDR2 is YFSETQ. V lost 1 base and J 3 bases, leaving 4 bases between the germline ends.

The sample holds one count of this clone. This rearrangement joins TRBV6-5 to TRBJ1-5; TRBD1 agrees at 9 bases. V lost 5 bases to trimming and J lost 6 bases; unmatched junction nucleotides: 5. This CDR3 is built from 14 residues. Germline V lookup: CDR1 MNHEY, CDR2 SVGAGI. CDR3 sequence: CASSRGQGSQPQHF. The CDR3 coding sequence is TGTGCCAGCAGTAGGGGACAGGGAAGTCAGCCCCAGCATTTT.

The chain is built from TRBV2 and TRBJ2-5, with D perhaps matching TRBD1 (5 bases). Germline V lookup: CDR1 SNHLY, CDR2 FYNNEI. CDR3 size: 12 residues. The V and J ends lost 5 bases and 5 bases respectively, with 9 bases between them. DNA for the CDR3: TGTGCCAGCAGTACCCACAGGGAGACCCAGTACTTC. This codes for CASSTHRETQYF.

This sequence joins TRBV6-5 and TRBJ2-3; D may be TRBD2 (7 bases). V was pared by 6 bases and J by 4 bases, with 17 bases between. The germline gives CDR1 MNHEY, CDR2 SVGAGI. This CDR3 has 15 residues. CDR3 sequence reads: CASSPGRGRADTQYF. The CDR3 coding sequence is TGTGCCAGCAGCCCGGGGCGGGGGCGGGCAGATACGCAGTATTTT.

This clone has only a few counts. The chain combines TRBV10-3 with TRBJ1-1; no clear D gene. Germline lookup yields CDR1 ENHRY and CDR2 SYGVKD. This CDR3 is 11 amino acids long. With 11 bases removed from V and 3 bases from J, the gap between germline ends came to 10 bases. As DNA, the CDR3 is TGTGCCTCCCGTATGTACACTGAAGCTTTCTTT. The encoded protein is CASRMYTEAFF.

The chain links TRBV5-4 to TRBJ2-1; TRBD1 matches 7 bases. CDR3 length: 15 amino acids. V shed 1 base and J 9 bases; nucleotides not matched to a gene: 10. Looked up from germline, CDR1 is SGHNT and CDR2 is YYREEE (reference sequence). This chain's CDR3 is CASSLLSQGVGEQFF. The CDR3 nucleotides are TGTGCCAGCAGCTTGTTGTCGCAGGGGGTGGGTGAGCAGTTCTTC. The variable domain in full, with the rest retrieved from reference TRBV5-4 and TRBJ2-1, is ETGVTQSPTHLIKTRGQQVTLRCSSQSGHNTVSWYQQALGQGPQFIFQYYREEENGRGNFPPRFSGLQFPNYSSELNVNALELDDSALYLCASSLLSQGVGEQFFGPGTRLTVL.

This sequence joins TRBV5-8 and TRBJ1-1, with D perhaps matching TRBD1 (5 bases). CDR3 length: 12 amino acids. In germline, CDR1 is SGHTS, CDR2 YDEGEE. Trimming removed 7 bases at V and 9 bases at J, with 16 bases between. The CDR3 protein is CASGSWGEQAFF. The CDR3 DNA reads as TGTGCCAGCGGCTCCTGGGGGGAGCAAGCTTTCTTT. The whole variable domain, remainder taken from reference TRBV5-8 and TRBJ1-1, is EAGVTQSPTHLIKTRGQQATLRCSPISGHTSVYWYQQALGLGLQFLLWYDEGEERNRGNFPPRFSGRQFPNYSSELNVNALELEDSALYLCASGSWGEQAFFGQGTRLTVV.

This chain uses TRBV6-4 with TRBJ1-5; D gene ambiguous. The CDR3 length is 13 residues. CDR1 is MRHNA and CDR2 is SNTAGT in the germline V gene. The germline V and J ends were trimmed by 7 bases and 4 bases, with 11 bases remaining between them. The CDR3 bases are TGTGCCAGCATCGTTCCGGGGAATCAGCCCCAGCATTTT. The encoded protein is CASIVPGNQPQHF.

This chain links TRBV25-1 with TRBJ2-2; TRBD1 might be the D (7 bases). Germline CDR1 is MGHDK and CDR2 is SYGVNS. This CDR3 spans 14 amino acids. Trimming removed 2 bases at V and 6 bases at J, with 10 bases between. The CDR3 DNA reads as TGTGCCAGCAGTGAACAGGGGGAGGCCGGGGAGCTGTTTTTT. Encoded protein: CASSEQGEAGELFF.

This chain links TRBV2 with TRBJ2-7, with D possibly being TRBD1 (7 bases). Germline lookup yields CDR1 SNHLY and CDR2 FYNNEI. V was clipped by 11 bases and J by 7 bases, with 21 bases between them. The CDR3 is 13 amino acids. For the CDR3, the DNA is TGTGCCGCAGTAGGGGGCCTGGCGGGAGAGCAGTACTTC. It specifies CAAVGGLAGEQYF.

The chain carries TRBV7-6 and TRBJ1-6; TRBD1 aligns across 9 bases. From germline, CDR1 is SGHVS and CDR2 FNYEAQ. The CDR3 has 15 residues. V was clipped by 4 bases and J by 8 bases; unmatched bases: 6. CDR3 amino acids: CASSSGQGWDSPLHF. The CDR3 bases are TGTGCCAGCAGCTCCGGACAGGGGTGGGATTCACCCCTCCACTTT.

This clone showed up just once. The chain couples TRBV3-1 (or the pseudogene TRBV3-2) to TRBJ2-5; TRBD2 agrees at 8 bases. The V segment lost 0 bases and the J segment 7 bases; nucleotides outside the gene matches: 10. This CDR3 spans 16 amino acids. Germline CDR1 is LGHDT and CDR2 is YNNKEL (reference sequence). The CDR3 coding sequence is TGTGCCAGCAGCCAAGATCTAGGCCGCCGGGGGGGGACCCAGTACTTC. Amino acids: CASSQDLGRRGGTQYF.

V and J are TRBV6-5 and TRBJ1-1, with a tentative D call TRBD1 (5 bases). The CDR3 has 15 residues. Germline-derived CDR1 and CDR2 are MNHEY and SVGAGI. V was clipped by 6 bases and J by 3 bases, with 17 bases between them. CDR3: CASRSGAGADTEAFF. The CDR3 DNA is TGTGCCAGCAGGTCAGGCGCTGGGGCTGACACTGAAGCTTTCTTT.

The CDR3 region has the DNA TGTGCCAGTAGTATAGTTCCCTCCGATGGGGGGGGCTATGAGCAGTTCTTC. Encoded protein: CASSIVPSDGGGYEQFF. The gene calls are TRBV19 and TRBJ2-1, with a possible D match to TRBD2 (7 bases). The CDR3 sequence is 17 residues long. Trimming removed 1 base at V and 8 bases at J, with 21 bases between. Germline lookup yields CDR1 LNHDA and CDR2 SQIVND (reference sequence).